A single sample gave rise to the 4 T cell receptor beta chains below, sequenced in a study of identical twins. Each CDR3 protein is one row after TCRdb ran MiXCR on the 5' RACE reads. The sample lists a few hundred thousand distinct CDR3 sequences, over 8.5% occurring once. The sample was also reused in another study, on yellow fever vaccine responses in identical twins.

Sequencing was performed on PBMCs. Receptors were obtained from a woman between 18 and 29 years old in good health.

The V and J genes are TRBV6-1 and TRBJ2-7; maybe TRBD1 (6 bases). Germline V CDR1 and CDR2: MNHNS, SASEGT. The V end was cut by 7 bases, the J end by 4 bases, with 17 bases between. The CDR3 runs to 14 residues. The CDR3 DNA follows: TGTGCCAGCAACACCCGGGACACTCTATACGAGCAGTACTTC. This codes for CASNTRDTLYEQYF.

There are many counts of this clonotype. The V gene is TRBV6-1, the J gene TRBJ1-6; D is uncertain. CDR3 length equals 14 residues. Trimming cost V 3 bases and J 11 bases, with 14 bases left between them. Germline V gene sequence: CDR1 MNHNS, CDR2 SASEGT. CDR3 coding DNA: TGTGCCAGCAGTGAGAGAAGCCAGGCCGCACCCCTCCACTTT. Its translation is CASSERSQAAPLHF.

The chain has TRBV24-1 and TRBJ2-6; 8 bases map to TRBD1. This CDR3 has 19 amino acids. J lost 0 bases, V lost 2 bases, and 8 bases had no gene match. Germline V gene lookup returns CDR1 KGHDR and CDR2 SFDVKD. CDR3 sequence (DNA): TGTGCCACCAGTGATTCCGGCAGGGGGCCCAGCTCTGGGGCCAACGTCCTGACTTTC. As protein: CATSDSGRGPSSGANVLTF.

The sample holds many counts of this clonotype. CDR3: CASSVAGGELFF. CDR3 in DNA: TGTGCCAGCAGCGTAGCCGGCGGGGAGCTGTTTTTT. V is TRBV9 and J is TRBJ2-2; no firm D call. V was cut by 0 bases and J by 7 bases, with 4 bases left in between. Germline V CDR1 and CDR2: SGDLS, YYNGEE. The CDR3 is 12 residues long.